These 13 T cell receptor beta chains came from one sample sequenced in a study of post-analysis software for immune sequencing data. Study observations and caveats: Higher frequency in patients than in controls was seen for about five TRBV segments, with TRBV5-6, TRBV5-1 and TRBV20-1 among them.

Their target antigens are unknown. Prepared TCR beta cDNA libraries contained unique molecular identifiers. TCRdb fed the PCR reads into MiXCR, producing one record per CDR3 protein. Of about 770,000 distinct CDR3 sequences listed, 46% are singletons. Sequencing was carried out using blood. These receptors were obtained from a girl between 10 and 17 years old with multiple sclerosis.

This clonotype was counted a few times. This rearrangement joins TRBV7-2 to TRBJ2-6; no clear D gene. This CDR3 is 17 amino acids long. Deletions cut 1 base from V and 0 bases from J, with 10 bases between. Germline V CDR1 and CDR2: SGHTA, FQGNSA. The chain's CDR3 is CASSLGYGDSGANVLTF. CDR3 coding DNA: TGTGCCAGCAGCTTAGGTTACGGAGACTCTGGGGCCAACGTCCTGACTTTC.

The chain uses TRBV5-1 and TRBJ1-1, with a weak D call TRBD1 (5 bases). With 7 bases removed from V and 1 base from J, the gap between germline ends came to 17 bases. This CDR3 is built from 15 residues. Germline CDR1 and CDR2: SGHRS and YFSETQ. In DNA form, the CDR3 reads TGCGCCAGCCGGGCGGGTTGGGGCCCGAACACTGAAGCTTTCTTT. This codes for CASRAGWGPNTEAFF.

The table lists this clonotype with a few counts. The gene calls are TRBV20-1 and TRBJ2-3; TRBD2 agrees at 10 bases. The CDR3 extends over 18 amino acids. V dropped 1 base and J dropped 2; count of bases not matched to a gene: 12. Germline V lookup: CDR1 DFQATT, CDR2 SNEGSKA (reference sequence). The CDR3 protein is CSARGFSAGLAVTDTQYF. In DNA, the CDR3 is TGCAGTGCTAGAGGCTTCTCGGCTGGACTAGCGGTCACAGATACGCAGTATTTT.

This clonotype came up once. The chain carries TRBV28 and TRBJ1-5; the D gene is possibly TRBD1 (5 bases). The V gene lost 6 bases and the J gene lost 0 bases, with 15 bases spanning the gap. CDR3 length: 16 residues. From germline, CDR1 is MDHEN and CDR2 SYDVKM. The CDR3 coding sequence is TGTGCCAGCAGGGCGACAGAGATTTATAGCAATCAGCCCCAGCATTTT. It specifies CASRATEIYSNQPQHF.

The chain is built from TRBV4-3 and TRBJ2-7; D unresolved. CDR1 and CDR2 (germline): LGHNA, YSLEER. This CDR3 is 15 amino acids long. V lost 0 bases to trimming and J lost 0 bases, with 9 bases between them. The CDR3 DNA follows: TGCGCCAGCAGCCAAGATTTTCGCGGCTCCTACGAGCAGTACTTC. Translated: CASSQDFRGSYEQYF.

The chain links TRBV28 to TRBJ2-5; the D gene is possibly TRBD2 (5 bases). V was clipped by 2 bases and J by 5 bases, with 15 bases between them. Germline V lookup: CDR1 MDHEN, CDR2 SYDVKM. CDR3 length: 15 residues. The CDR3 bases are TGTGCCAGCAGTTTAAGAAGAGGGTCTTGGGAGACCCAGTACTTC. Translation: CASSLRRGSWETQYF.

In this sample, this clonotype turned up a few times. The chain joins TRBV29-1 to TRBJ1-4; 7 bases match TRBD1. Germline CDR1 SQVTM, CDR2 ANQGSEA. This CDR3 is built from 13 residues. With 4 bases clipped from V and 8 bases from J, the junction kept 7 bases outside the gene matches. CDR3 amino acids: CSVAGTESEKLFF. The CDR3 DNA reads as TGCAGCGTTGCCGGGACAGAGTCAGAAAAACTGTTTTTT. The entire variable domain, with the rest obtained from reference TRBV29-1 and TRBJ1-4, is as follows: SAVISQKPSRDICQRGTSLTIQCQVDSQVTMMFWYRQQPGQSLTLIATANQGSEATYESGFVIDKFPISRPNLTFSTLTVSNMSPEDSSIYLCSVAGTESEKLFFGSGTQLSVL.

The chain employs TRBV6-6 and TRBJ2-3; D possibly matches TRBD1 or TRBD2 (6 bases each). In germline, CDR1 is MNHNY, CDR2 SVGAGI (reference sequence). This CDR3 comprises 16 residues. V gave up 2 bases and J gave up 1 base, with 13 bases separating them. Here the CDR3 DNA reads TGTGCCAGCAGTTACATTGGGGGGCGAGGCACAGATACGCAGTATTTT. Residues: CASSYIGGRGTDTQYF.

The chain joins TRBV3-1 to TRBJ2-3; D is perhaps TRBD2 (6 bases). The germline V and J ends were trimmed by 0 bases and 5 bases, with 18 bases remaining between them. The CDR3 spans 17 residues. Germline CDR1 and CDR2: LGHDT and YNNKEL (reference sequence). CDR3 sequence reads: CASSQDRASEGLDTQYF. For the CDR3, the DNA is TGTGCCAGCAGCCAAGATCGGGCTAGCGAGGGCCTAGATACGCAGTATTTT.

The rearrangement links TRBV5-1 to TRBJ1-5, with 8 bases identical to TRBD1. CDR3 length equals 15 residues. V shed 4 bases and J 4 bases; nucleotides not matched to a gene: 7. Germline V lookup: CDR1 SGHRS, CDR2 YFSETQ. Here the CDR3 DNA reads TGCGCCAGCAGCGTAGGGACAGGACAAAATCAGCCCCAGCATTTT. Translated: CASSVGTGQNQPQHF.

The genes are TRBV20-1 and TRBJ2-5; no firm D call. The ends were cut back, 2 bases at V and 11 bases at J, with 21 bases in the middle. From germline, CDR1 is DFQATT and CDR2 SNEGSKA (reference sequence). This CDR3 spans 14 amino acids. Here the CDR3 reads CSARKPEHGPAQYF. The CDR3 region has the DNA TGCAGTGCTAGAAAGCCGGAACATGGCCCAGCGCAGTACTTC.

The chain joins TRBV3-1 to TRBJ2-1, with D possibly TRBD1 on 6 matching bases. This CDR3 is 17 amino acids long. Per germline, CDR1 LGHDT and CDR2 YNNKEL (reference sequence). V was trimmed by 2 bases and J by 6 bases, leaving 20 bases between them. CDR3 region: CASSQHLLAKTGNEQFF. DNA for the CDR3: TGTGCCAGCAGCCAACACCTTCTAGCTAAGACAGGCAATGAGCAGTTCTTC.

In this sample, this clonotype turned up a few times. CDR3 DNA: TGCAGCGCGACCGGGACTAGCGGATTTTCCTACAATGAGCAGTTCTTC. Translation: CSATGTSGFSYNEQFF. This chain connects TRBV29-1 to TRBJ2-1; TRBD2 matches 11 bases. There are 16 residues in the CDR3. Germline values: CDR1 SQVTM, CDR2 ANQGSEA. Trimming at V came to 7 bases and at J to 1 base, leaving 9 bases not matched to a gene.